This T cell receptor (beta chain) was sequenced for a study of T cells and Merkel cell carcinoma outcomes. Overall study results and limits: Repertoire plus T-cell density reportedly predicted Merkel cell carcinoma outcomes.

The CDR3 spans 15 residues. Germline V CDR1 and CDR2: MNHNS, SASEGT. V was clipped by 5 bases and J by 3 bases, with 17 bases between them. Concerning this clone itself: Its cognate antigen is unknown.

Profiling relied on immunoSEQ multiplex PCR, and the TCRdb table lists in-frame clones only, not all of them. Counted here are 8,000 to 9,500 clones, about 85% occurring once; the ten biggest clones make up 2% to 2.5%. The specimen was tumor tissue from Merkel cell carcinoma. The chain recombines TRBV6-1 with TRBJ2-7, with D tentatively TRBD1 (6 bases). The receptor comes from a human donor with Merkel cell carcinoma. CDR3 residues: CASSKSDRQRYEQYF. CDR3 bases: TGTGCCAGCAGTAAGTCGGACAGACAACGCTACGAGCAGTACTTC.